This TCR beta chain was observed in a study of blood T cell repertoires in COVID-19. Background on the study: The study drew acute and convalescent COVID-19 samples from the United States, Italy and Spain. Nucleic acid was either cDNA or gDNA, and it came from T cells, B-cell-depleted T cells, or PBMCs.

Per the original data handling: Amplification of reference gene primers provided the estimated nucleated cell counts. The table came from immunoSEQ multiplex PCR; TCRdb's copy has only in-frame clones and leaves some out. That table is the source of V, J and clone size, and D and trimming were worked out from the DNA. The table lists 68,000 or so clones, roughly 84% of them singletons. CDR1 is SGHTA, CDR2 FQGNSA, per germline. This CDR3 spans 16 amino acids. V lost 1 base to trimming and J lost 3 bases; unmatched junction nucleotides: 5. The receptor was isolated from a man between 70 and 80 years old with active or convalescent COVID-19. The sequencing input was peripheral blood. The V call is TRBV7-2, the J call TRBJ2-3; 9 nucleotides agree with TRBD2. The CDR3 is CASSLGPLAGTDTQYF. CDR3 DNA sequence: TGTGCCAGCAGCTTAGGCCCACTAGCGGGTACAGATACGCAGTATTTT.